This TCR beta chain was sequenced in a study of early T cells in non-severe SARS-CoV-2 infection. Study-wide context: The authors sequenced bulk RNA from unsorted whole blood, leaving chains unpaired. General study points: A preference for anti-spike CD8 responses marked VDJdb matching, which missed private and CD4 specificities.

Tagging with unique molecular identifiers was applied to individual cDNA molecules. TCRdb reprocessed the 5' RACE reads with MiXCR, giving one entry per CDR3 protein. Altogether about 86,000 distinct CDR3 sequences are present, approximately 15% being singletons, with the ten largest covering 5.5% to 8%. To note about this clonotype: Its target is not known.

This clonotype was obtained from an adult who was a healthcare worker with PCR-confirmed SARS-CoV-2 infection or an uninfected control (not recorded which). The sequencing sample was made of whole blood.

DNA for the CDR3: TGCAGCGTTGACCCTCGACTAGCGGGAGCACATGAGCAGTTCTTC. Translation: CSVDPRLAGAHEQFF. This sequence joins TRBV29-1 and TRBJ2-1; 12 bases are shared with TRBD2. The CDR3 consists of 15 residues. CDR1 and CDR2 (germline): SQVTM, ANQGSEA. Unmatched junction bases numbered 8, after V lost 3 bases and J lost 8 bases.